These 9 T cell receptor beta chains share one sample of origin, sequenced in a study of shared clonotypes between healthy human individuals. Using immunoSEQ multiplex PCR, the repertoire was profiled, and TCRdb retains in-frame clones only, with some absent. This sample has 2,500,000 or so clones; approximately 90% occur once, and the top ten carry around 0.38%. The sample was naive CD4+ T cells from PBMCs. Subset: CD45RA+ positively selected. These receptors all stem from a young man in good health. Some clones in this sample may be carry-over from other donors' samples.

The gene calls are TRBV6-1 and TRBJ1-1; D remains unclear. The CDR3 loop spans 13 amino acids. The ends were cut back, 3 bases at V and 4 bases at J, with 9 bases in the middle. Germline assignment: CDR1 MNHNS and CDR2 SASEGT. The DNA of the CDR3 is TGTGCCAGCAGTGAGTACGGAGGCACTGAAGCTTTCTTT. This codes for CASSEYGGTEAFF.

The V and J genes are TRBV27 and TRBJ2-1; 7 nucleotides align to TRBD2. J gave up 3 bases and V 6 bases, and 8 bases lay outside the gene matches. Germline values: CDR1 MNHEY, CDR2 SMNVEV (reference sequence). This CDR3 contains 15 residues. The CDR3 sequence is CASSFGGRGYNEQFF. In DNA form, the CDR3 reads TGTGCCAGCAGCTTCGGAGGGAGGGGCTACAATGAGCAGTTCTTC.

The chain joins TRBV30 to TRBJ2-1; unclear D gene. V dropped 0 bases and J dropped 2 bases, with 5 bases sitting between them. The germline CDR1 and CDR2 sequences are GTSNPN and SVGIG (reference sequence). The CDR3 has 13 residues. Here the CDR3 reads CAWSVYPYNEQFF. CDR3 coding DNA: TGTGCCTGGAGTGTATACCCCTACAATGAGCAGTTCTTC.

V is TRBV7-9 and J is TRBJ2-5; D is perhaps TRBD1 (7 bases). V lost 3 bases and J lost 5, with 10 bases in between. The V gene's germline CDR1 is SEHNR and CDR2 FQNEAQ (reference sequence). The CDR3 is made up of 13 amino acids. CDR3 nucleotides: TGTGCCAGCAGCTTTCCAGGGGGGGAGACCCAGTACTTC. Encoded protein: CASSFPGGETQYF. The variable domain in full, completed from reference TRBV7-9 and TRBJ2-5, reads DTGVSQNPRHKITKRGQNVTFRCDPISEHNRLYWYRQTLGQGPEFLTYFQNEAQLEKSRLLSDRFSAERPKGSFSTLEIQRTEQGDSAMYLCASSFPGGETQYFGPGTRLLVL.

This clone was observed once. The CDR3 here is CASSQDRRPLHF. The CDR3 nucleotides read TGTGCCAGCAGTCAGGACAGAAGACCCCTCCACTTT. This chain joins TRBV6-5 and TRBJ1-6; tentative D call: TRBD1 (6 bases). The germline gives CDR1 MNHEY, CDR2 SVGAGI. V was trimmed by 5 bases and J by 12 bases, leaving 11 bases between them. The CDR3 contains 12 residues.

The chain is built from TRBV18 and TRBJ2-7; 9 bases map to TRBD1. V dropped 2 bases and J dropped 3; count of bases not matched to a gene: 5. The germline V gene has CDR1 KGHSH and CDR2 LQKENI. The length of the CDR3 is 15 residues. CDR3 residues: CASSPSTGGSYEQYF. Here the CDR3 DNA reads TGTGCCAGCTCACCATCCACAGGGGGCAGCTACGAGCAGTACTTC.

A few counts support this clone. J is TRBJ1-3 and V is TRBV7-9; no clear D gene. The CDR3 totals 15 residues. Per germline, CDR1 SEHNR and CDR2 FQNEAQ (reference sequence). Deletions cut 1 base from V and 0 bases from J, with 7 bases between. This CDR3 is CASSLDWLSGNTIYF. CDR3 sequence (DNA): TGTGCCAGCAGCTTAGACTGGCTCTCTGGAAACACCATATATTTT.

V usage is TRBV5-5 and J usage is TRBJ1-5, with a tentative D call TRBD1 (5 bases). V was cut by 2 bases and J by 1 base, with 7 bases left in between. The CDR3 totals 14 residues. The germline CDR1 and CDR2 sequences are SGHKS and YYEKEE (reference sequence). Here the CDR3 DNA reads TGTGCCAGCAGCTTACGGACAAGCAATCAGCCCCAGCATTTT. This sequence encodes CASSLRTSNQPQHF.

The sample holds a few counts of this clone. The CDR3, as DNA: TGTGCCAGCAGTCGGGAAGCTGAAAAACTGTTTTTT. Translation gives CASSREAEKLFF. This rearrangement joins TRBV4-2 to TRBJ1-4; D is ambiguous. This CDR3 is 12 amino acids long. The ends were cut back, 6 bases at V and 7 bases at J, with 9 bases in the middle. The germline V gene encodes CDR1 LGHNA and CDR2 YNFKEQ.